The entry below describes one TCR beta chain. Its antigen is unknown. The entry originates in a study of T cells in Graves' hyperthyroidism and ophthalmopathy. Findings and caveats of the study: Most clonotypes expanded in thyroid above 0.001 were likewise present in blood.

What was amplified from RNA transcripts were TCR beta CDR3 regions. TCR CDR3 underwent first-round RT-PCR with the HTBI primer set. TCRdb reprocessed the multiplex PCR reads with MiXCR, giving one entry per CDR3 protein. The data hold fewer than 750,000 distinct CDR3 sequences, with over 12% observed a single time. This receptor was obtained from a middle-aged woman with Graves' ophthalmopathy. Specimen: blood.

For the CDR3, the DNA is TGTGCCAGCAGCCAAATTACAGGGGCCGCTGGAAACACCATATATTTT. Amino acids: CASSQITGAAGNTIYF. The chain employs TRBV14 and TRBJ1-3, with 7 bases identical to TRBD1. Trimming took 2 bases from V and 2 from J; bases not matched to a gene: 6. The germline CDR1 and CDR2 sequences are SGHDN and FVKESK. The CDR3 runs 16 residues.